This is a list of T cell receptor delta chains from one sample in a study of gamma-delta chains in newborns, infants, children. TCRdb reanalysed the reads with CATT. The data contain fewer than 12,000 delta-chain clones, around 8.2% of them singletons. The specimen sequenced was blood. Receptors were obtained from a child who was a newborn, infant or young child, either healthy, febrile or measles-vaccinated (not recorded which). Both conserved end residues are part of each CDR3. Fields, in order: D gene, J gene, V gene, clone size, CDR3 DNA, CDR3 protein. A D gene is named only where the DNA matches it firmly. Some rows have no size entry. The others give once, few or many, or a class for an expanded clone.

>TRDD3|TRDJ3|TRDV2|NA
TGTGCCTGTGACCCAATACTGGGGGGCCTCTCCTGGGACACCCGACAGATGTTTTTC
CACDPILGGLSWDTRQMFF
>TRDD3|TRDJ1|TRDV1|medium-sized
TGTGCTCTTGGGGAACCCCTCCGGGGAACGCCTGCGTCTTACTGGGGGATAACCGATAAACTCATCTTT
CALGEPLRGTPASYWGITDKLIF
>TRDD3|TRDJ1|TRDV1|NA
TGTGCTCTTGGGCGGGGTAGTAGCCGCCCGCGGGGATACGGGCTCATCTTT
CALGRGSSRPRGYGLIF
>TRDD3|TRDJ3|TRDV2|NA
TGTGCCTGTGACACGAGTGGTACTGGGGGCCCAAGCTCCTGGGACACCCGACAGATGTTTTTC
CACDTSGTGGPSSWDTRQMFF
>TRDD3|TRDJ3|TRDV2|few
TGTGCCTGTGACTATGGGGGATACGCCGGGGACACCCGACAGATGTTTTTC
CACDYGGYAGDTRQMFF
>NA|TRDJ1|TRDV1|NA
TGTGCTCTTGGGGAACCCCTACTCCCATTCGTCCCGACCGATAAACTCATCTTT
CALGEPLLPFVPTDKLIF
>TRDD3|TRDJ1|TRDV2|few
TGTGCCTGTGACACCGTCGGCCTGGGGGATACGGGCACCGATAAACTCATCTTT
CACDTVGLGDTGTDKLIF
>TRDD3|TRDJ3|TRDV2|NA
TGTGCCTGTGACACCATACTGGGGGGGAGCTCCTGGGACACCCGACAGATGTTTTTC
CACDTILGGSSWDTRQMFF
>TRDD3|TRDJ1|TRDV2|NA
TGTGCCTGTGACACCTTACTGGGGGACCCGTACACCGATAAACTCATCTTT
CACDTLLGDPYTDKLIF
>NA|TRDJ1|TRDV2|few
TGTGCCTGTGACACTATCGGGATGAGTAAGGGGGATAAACTCATCTTT
CACDTIGMSKGDKLIF
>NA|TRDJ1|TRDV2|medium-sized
TGTGCCTGTGACACCGTGGGCGAGACCGATAAACTCATCTTT
CACDTVGETDKLIF
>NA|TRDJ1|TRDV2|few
TGTGCCTGTGACCCCGTTCGCACGGATAGGGGACCAGGAACCGATAAACTCATCTTT
CACDPVRTDRGPGTDKLIF
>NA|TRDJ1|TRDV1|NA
TGTGCTCCTCAGGGCCGTGGCTGGGATAAACTCATCTTT
CAPQGRGWDKLIF
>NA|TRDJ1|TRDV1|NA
TGTGCTCTTGGGGAAAACAGCACGACCTTTACTTGGTACACCGATAAACTCATCTTT
CALGENSTTFTWYTDKLIF
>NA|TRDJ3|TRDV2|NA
TGTGCCTGTGACAAAGTGGGCTCCTGGGACACCCGACAGATGTTTTTC
CACDKVGSWDTRQMFF
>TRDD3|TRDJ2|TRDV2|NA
TGTGCCTGTGACACCCTGGGGGATACCATGACAGCACAACTCTTCTTT
CACDTLGDTMTAQLFF
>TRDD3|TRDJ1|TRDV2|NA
TGTGCCTGTGACACCGTTCAGGGATACGCGTACACCGATAAACTCATCTTT
CACDTVQGYAYTDKLIF
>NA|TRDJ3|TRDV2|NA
TGTGCCTGTGACACTTTACTGGGCTCCTGGGACACCCGACAGATGTTTTTC
CACDTLLGSWDTRQMFF
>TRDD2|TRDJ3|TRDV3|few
TGCGCCTCGGACCCCCTTCCTACGAGTATTCAATACGCGCGGAACCCTCTCTCCTGGGACACCCGACAGATGTTTTTC
CASDPLPTSIQYARNPLSWDTRQMFF
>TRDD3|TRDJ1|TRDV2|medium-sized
TGTGCCTGTGACACGATGGAGAACGACCCTACTGGGGGACCGTACACCGATAAACTCATCTTT
CACDTMENDPTGGPYTDKLIF
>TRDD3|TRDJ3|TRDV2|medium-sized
TGTGCCTGTGACACCGCGGGATACAGGTCCTGGGACACCCGACAGATGTTTTTC
CACDTAGYRSWDTRQMFF
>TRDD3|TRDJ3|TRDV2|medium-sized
TGTGCCTGTGACACCGTACTGGGGGATACCAGCTCCTGGGACACCCGACAGATGTTTTTC
CACDTVLGDTSSWDTRQMFF
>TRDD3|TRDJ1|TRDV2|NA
TGTGCCTGTGACACCCTCACTGGGGGATACGCGGCCACCGATAAACTCATCTTT
CACDTLTGGYAATDKLIF
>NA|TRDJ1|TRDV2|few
TGTGCCTGTGACACCGTAGGGGTTTTCACCGATAAACTCATCTTT
CACDTVGVFTDKLIF
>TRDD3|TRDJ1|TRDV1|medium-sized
TGTGCTCTTGGGGAACGAGTAGAAGGCCGGACTGGGGGATCGGGTAAACTCATCTTT
CALGERVEGRTGGSGKLIF
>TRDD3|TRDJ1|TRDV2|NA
TGTGCCTGTGACCCAATTACTTCGCGACTGGGGGATACAACCGATAAACTCATCTTT
CACDPITSRLGDTTDKLIF
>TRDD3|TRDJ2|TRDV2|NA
TGTGCCTGTGACCATTTACTGGGGGATTGGGCTTTGACAGCACAACTCTTCTTT
CACDHLLGDWALTAQLFF
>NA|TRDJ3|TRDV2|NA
TGTGCCTGTGACACCGGAGGGGCCAAAACCTGGGACACCCGACAGATGTTTTTC
CACDTGGAKTWDTRQMFF
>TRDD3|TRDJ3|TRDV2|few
TGTGCCTGTGACACCGTACTGGGGGTCTCCTCCTGGGACACCCGACAGATGTTTTTC
CACDTVLGVSSWDTRQMFF
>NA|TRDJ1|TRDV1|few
TGTGCTCTTGTGGGGTCATCCTTCGATAAACTCATCTTT
CALVGSSFDKLIF
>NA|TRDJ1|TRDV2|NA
TGTGCCTGTGACACCGTCGGGGTACCGTACACCGGTAAACTCATCTTT
CACDTVGVPYTGKLIF
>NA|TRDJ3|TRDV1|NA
TGTGCTCTTGGGGAAAGCGAACGATACGAGAAAAGGTCCTGGGACACCCGACAGATGTTTTTC
CALGESERYEKRSWDTRQMFF
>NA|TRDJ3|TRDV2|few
TGTGCCTGTGACACCGGGGGGGCCCGCAGCTCCTGGGACACCCGACAGATGTTTTTC
CACDTGGARSSWDTRQMFF
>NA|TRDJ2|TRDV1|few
TGTGCTCTTGGGGAAGGCCTTCCTACGCTACTGGGGGATCGGTTGACAGCACAACTCTTCTTT
CALGEGLPTLLGDRLTAQLFF
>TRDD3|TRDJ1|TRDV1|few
TGTGCTCTTGGGGAACCCCCTTTCTTCCCAGTACTGGGGGACAACACCGATAAACTCATCTTT
CALGEPPFFPVLGDNTDKLIF
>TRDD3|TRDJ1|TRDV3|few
TGTGCCTTTAACTCCCTTACACTGGGGGATACCGACACCGATAAACTCATCTTT
CAFNSLTLGDTDTDKLIF
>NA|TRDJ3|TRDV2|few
TGTGCCTGTGACACATACTGGGTAGGAACCTGGGACACCCGACAGATGTTTTTC
CACDTYWVGTWDTRQMFF
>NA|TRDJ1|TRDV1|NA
TGTGCTCTTGGGGAATGTTACGGGTTTACCATAACCGGTAAACTCATCTTT
CALGECYGFTITGKLIF
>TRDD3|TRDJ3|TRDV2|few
TGTGCCTGTGACGGGATACGCGGGTTCCGGGACACCCGACAGATGTTTTTC
CACDGIRGFRDTRQMFF
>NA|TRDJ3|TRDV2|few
TGTGCCTGTGTGGGACTAGATACCCGGGACACCCGACAGATGTTTTTC
CACVGLDTRDTRQMFF
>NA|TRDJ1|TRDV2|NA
TGTGCCTGTGACGCCTTACTGCCCTTGTACACCGATAAACTCATCTTT
CACDALLPLYTDKLIF
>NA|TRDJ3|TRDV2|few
TGTGCCTGTGACACCGCGTCTTCCAGCTCCTGGGACACCCGACAGATGTTTTTC
CACDTASSSSWDTRQMFF
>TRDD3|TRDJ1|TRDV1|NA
TGTGCTCTCGGGGAACGTTCCTACAGTACGTGTACTGGGGGATACTCTCAGTACACCGATAAACTCATCTTT
CALGERSYSTCTGGYSQYTDKLIF
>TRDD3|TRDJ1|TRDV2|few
TGTGCCTGTGACCATGTACTGGGGGATACGTCGTACACCGATAAACTCATCTTT
CACDHVLGDTSYTDKLIF
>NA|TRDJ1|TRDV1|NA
TGTGCTCTTGGGAATCTTCCTACGGGCGTACTGGGGGTGGTGATCCCCGATAAACTCATCTTT
CALGNLPTGVLGVVIPDKLIF
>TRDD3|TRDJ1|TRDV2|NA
TGTGCCTGTGACCCAGTACTGGGGGATGTTTCGTACACCGATAAACTCATCTTT
CACDPVLGDVSYTDKLIF
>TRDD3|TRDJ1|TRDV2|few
TGTGCCTGTGACACCGTGGGATACGAAGGGCCCACCGATAAACTCATCTTT
CACDTVGYEGPTDKLIF
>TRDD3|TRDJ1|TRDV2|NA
TGTGCCTGTGACCAACGCGGACTGGGGGATTTAACCGATAAACTCATCTTT
CACDQRGLGDLTDKLIF
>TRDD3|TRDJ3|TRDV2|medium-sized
TGTGCCTGTGACTCCGCGGGGGGATACGCGGAGTCCTGGGACACCCGACAGATGTTTTTC
CACDSAGGYAESWDTRQMFF
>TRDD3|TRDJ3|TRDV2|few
TGTGCCTGTGACACCTTCAGTACTGGGGACCTTCTCGCATCCTGGGACACCCGACAGATGTTTTTC
CACDTFSTGDLLASWDTRQMFF
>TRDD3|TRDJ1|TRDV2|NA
TGTGCCTGTGACACCCTGGGGGATCGCTCGTACACCGATAAACTCATCTTT
CACDTLGDRSYTDKLIF